The sequence of this T cell receptor (beta chain) was determined in a study of T cells in localized non-small cell lung cancer. This table comes from immunoSEQ multiplex PCR, and its TCRdb copy is limited to in-frame clones, with some not included. This sample has approximately 70,000 clones, with roughly four fifths found just once. Broader study findings: Sequencing was restricted to one tumor region; therefore, heterogeneity remains possible.

As concerns this clone: What it binds is not known.

The CDR3 sequence is 17 residues long. CDR1 is SGDLS, CDR2 YYNGEE, per germline. The trim removed 4 bases at V and 0 bases at J, leaving 7 bases unmatched. The receptor comes from a man aged 35 to 69 with stage II lung adenocarcinoma. The material was PBMCs, obtained before any cancer treatment. V and J are TRBV9 and TRBJ2-1; 10 positions agree with TRBD2. For the CDR3, the DNA is TGTGCCAGCAGCCTGCGAGCGGGAGGGTCCTCCTACAATGAGCAGTTCTTC. Its translation: CASSLRAGGSSYNEQFF. The full variable domain, in which reference TRBV9 and TRBJ2-1 provide the parts outside the CDR3, is DSGVTQTPKHLITATGQRVTLRCSPRSGDLSVYWYQQSLDQGLQFLIQYYNGEERAKGNILERFSAQQFPDLHSELNLSSLELGDSALYFCASSLRAGGSSYNEQFFGPGTRLTVL.